A single sample gave rise to the 27 T cell receptor beta chains below, sequenced in a study of cytomegalovirus exposure and HLA in healthy donors. Researchers ran the PCR with 60 Vbeta and 13 Jbeta primers. Only in-frame clones appear in the TCRdb table, and some are missing; sequencing was by immunoSEQ multiplex PCR. This sample's table reports under 50,000 clones. Sequencing used PBMCs. The receptors shown here come from a male donor in good health and CMV-seronegative.

The V call is TRBV30, the J call TRBJ1-4; tentative D call: TRBD1 (6 bases). Between the trimmed V and J ends, which lost 2 bases and 2 bases, there was a span of 12 bases. Germline CDR1 is GTSNPN and CDR2 is SVGIG (reference sequence). The CDR3 consists of 15 residues. CDR3 sequence reads: CAWSSQGITNEKLFF. The CDR3 coding sequence is TGTGCCTGGAGTTCCCAGGGGATCACTAATGAAAAACTGTTTTTT.

The chain combines TRBV5-1 with TRBJ1-4, with TRBD1 matching over 9 bases. Germline CDR1 reads SGHRS; CDR2 reads YFSETQ. Germline trimming cut 3 bases from V and 8 bases from J; bases unmatched to any gene: 11. The CDR3 covers 16 residues. The CDR3 reads CASSSSWTGEGEKLFF. In nucleotides, the CDR3 is TGCGCCAGCAGCTCTAGCTGGACAGGGGAGGGGGAAAAACTGTTTTTT.

The CDR3 reads CASSRTGRRDEQYF. CDR3 bases: TGTGCCAGCTCCCGGACAGGCCGTCGGGACGAGCAGTACTTC. This chain joins TRBV6-5 and TRBJ2-7; 7 nucleotides line up with TRBD1. In germline, CDR1 is MNHEY, CDR2 SVGAGI. The CDR3 has 14 residues. V shed 8 bases, J shed 5 bases, and the junction held 12 bases outside the gene matches.

The V call is TRBV6-6, the J call TRBJ1-1; possible D gene TRBD1, 6 bases. Germline V lookup: CDR1 MNHNY, CDR2 SVGAGI (reference sequence). The CDR3 is made up of 14 amino acids. V was clipped by 1 base and J by 6 bases, with 12 bases between them. CDR3 nucleotide sequence: TGTGCCAGCAGTTACTACATAACAGGGCCTGAAGCTTTCTTT. The encoded protein is CASSYYITGPEAFF.

The V call is TRBV4-1, the J call TRBJ1-5; a weak D match, TRBD1 (5 bases). V lost 0 bases and J 6 bases, leaving 12 bases between the germline ends. Germline CDR1 and CDR2: MGHRA and YSYEKL. CDR3 size: 15 residues. The CDR3 here is CASSQEAGRGQPQHF. The CDR3 DNA reads as TGCGCCAGCAGCCAAGAGGCAGGGCGGGGTCAGCCCCAGCATTTT.

The chain combines TRBV19 with TRBJ1-1; 8 nucleotides align to TRBD1. This CDR3 spans 15 amino acids. Germline CDR1 and CDR2: LNHDA and SQIVND (reference sequence). V lost 5 bases to trimming and J lost 3 bases; unmatched junction nucleotides: 8. CDR3 loop: CASSSRTGRDTEAFF. CDR3 nucleotide sequence: TGTGCCAGTAGTTCCCGGACAGGGAGGGACACTGAAGCTTTCTTT.

The CDR3 loop is CASSRGLPNEQFF. The DNA for the CDR3 is TGTGCCAGTAGTCGGGGACTCCCAAATGAGCAGTTCTTC. This sequence joins TRBV19 and TRBJ2-1; the D gene is possibly TRBD2 (6 bases). This CDR3 is built from 13 residues. Germline V gene sequence: CDR1 LNHDA, CDR2 SQIVND (reference sequence). V was trimmed by 5 bases and J by 7 bases, leaving 12 bases between them.

The V gene is TRBV30, the J gene TRBJ1-6; D is undetermined. Trimming removed 1 base at V and 14 bases at J, with 6 bases between. Germline loops: CDR1 GTSNPN, CDR2 SVGIG (reference sequence). The CDR3 sequence is 10 residues long. CDR3 residues: CAWSGGTLHF. DNA for the CDR3: TGTGCCTGGAGTGGCGGGACCCTCCACTTT.

The chain has TRBV10-1 and TRBJ1-6; D uncertain. Trimming removed 10 bases from V and 0 bases from J, with 19 bases in between. CDR3 size: 17 residues. Germline V CDR1 and CDR2: WNHNN, SYGVQD (reference sequence). The CDR3 is CATSSDYPSSYNSPLHF. The DNA of the CDR3 is TGCGCCACCTCTTCAGATTACCCTAGCTCCTATAATTCACCCCTCCACTTT.

This chain connects TRBV30 to TRBJ2-2; the D gene is possibly TRBD1 (5 bases). Trimming left V 7 bases short and J 3 bases short, with 18 bases between. CDR3 length: 15 amino acids. Germline V CDR1 and CDR2: GTSNPN, SVGIG (reference sequence). CDR3 sequence (DNA): TGTGCCTCCCAAAAGATCCAGGGCTACACCGGGGAGCTGTTTTTT. Translating it yields CASQKIQGYTGELFF.

Concerning this clone: Mismatch with germline at one junction end may stem from a read error. The sample holds other DNA sequences that translate to the same CDR3. V and J are TRBV6-5 and TRBJ2-7; D is undetermined. Looked up from germline, CDR1 is MNHEY and CDR2 is SVGAGI. The CDR3 contains 14 residues. The CDR3 reads CASSYSSLAYEQYF. In nucleotides, the CDR3 is TGTGCCAGCAGCTACTCGAGCTTGGCCTACGAGCAGTACTTC.

This CDR3 is CACRSGLASTGELFF. The DNA for the CDR3 is TGTGCCTGCCGGTCGGGACTAGCGTCCACCGGGGAGCTGTTTTTT. The chain is built from TRBV30 and TRBJ2-2; TRBD2 matches at 10 bases. Germline V gives CDR1 GTSNPN, CDR2 SVGIG (reference sequence). The CDR3 is 15 amino acids. With 6 bases clipped from V and 4 bases from J, the junction kept 8 bases outside the gene matches.

The rearrangement joins TRBV7-6 to TRBJ2-5, with TRBD1 identical over 7 bases. Trimming cost V 5 bases and J 0 bases; bases outside gene matches: 3. Germline CDR1 is SGHVS and CDR2 is FNYEAQ. The CDR3 contains 14 residues. CDR3 loop: CASSPTGNQETQYF. The CDR3, as DNA: TGTGCCAGCAGCCCGACAGGGAACCAAGAGACCCAGTACTTC.

The rearrangement joins TRBV5-4 to TRBJ2-2; 7 bases match TRBD1. Germline values: CDR1 SGHNT, CDR2 YYREEE (reference sequence). This CDR3 region has 15 residues. V dropped 5 bases and J dropped 0; count of bases not matched to a gene: 4. The CDR3 sequence is CASRAGTANTGELFF. CDR3 nucleotides: TGTGCCAGCAGAGCCGGGACAGCGAACACCGGGGAGCTGTTTTTT.

Judged by frequency, this clone is medium-sized (0.01 to 0.1%). The rearrangement links TRBV5-5 to TRBJ1-1; 7 nucleotides align to TRBD1. In germline, CDR1 is SGHKS, CDR2 YYEKEE (reference sequence). CDR3 size: 13 residues. J lost 5 bases, V lost 4 bases, and 5 bases had no gene match. The CDR3 sequence: CASSLGTETEAFF. The CDR3 DNA reads TGTGCCAGCAGCCTCGGGACAGAAACTGAAGCTTTCTTT. The full variable domain, rest sourced from reference TRBV5-5 and TRBJ1-1, is DAGVTQSPTHLIKTRGQQVTLRCSPISGHKSVSWYQQVLGQGPQFIFQYYEKEERGRGNFPDRFSARQFPNYSSELNVNALLLGDSALYLCASSLGTETEAFFGQGTRLTVV.

The rearrangement links TRBV2 to TRBJ2-3; 8 nucleotides line up with TRBD1. The CDR3 is made up of 13 amino acids. From germline, CDR1 is SNHLY and CDR2 FYNNEI. J gave up 1 base and V 8 bases, and 2 bases lay outside the gene matches. CDR3 protein: CASPGQGTDTQYF. The CDR3, as DNA: TGTGCCAGCCCGGGACAGGGCACAGATACGCAGTATTTT.

The V gene is TRBV30, the J gene TRBJ1-2; maybe TRBD1 (5 bases). Germline V gene lookup returns CDR1 GTSNPN and CDR2 SVGIG (reference sequence). The V and J ends lost 0 bases and 7 bases respectively, with 15 bases between them. This CDR3 comprises 14 residues. CDR3 protein: CAWSVQTLGLGYTF. The CDR3 region has the DNA TGTGCCTGGAGTGTACAAACCCTGGGGCTTGGCTACACCTTC.

The J gene is TRBJ1-6, the V gene TRBV19; D possibly corresponds to TRBD1 (5 bases). CDR1 and CDR2 from the germline V gene are LNHDA and SQIVND (reference sequence). V shed 3 bases and J shed 10 bases, with 13 bases lying between them. This CDR3 region has 14 residues. This CDR3 is CASSIGGVGSPLHF. CDR3 bases: TGTGCCAGTAGTATCGGGGGAGTCGGGTCACCCCTCCACTTT.

Points on this clone: One end of the junction varies from germline; a read error may be responsible. V and J are TRBV19 and TRBJ1-1, with TRBD1 matching over 7 bases. CDR1 is LNHDA and CDR2 is SQIVND in the germline V gene (reference sequence). The CDR3 is 13 residues long. The CDR3 reads CASIDRVKTEAFF. CDR3 nucleotide sequence: TGTGCCAGTATTGACAGGGTGAAGACTGAAGCTTTCTTT.

In the case of this clone: Other nucleotide sequences in the sample specify the same CDR3. The J gene is TRBJ2-1, the V gene TRBV25-1, with a tentative D call TRBD1 (6 bases). Germline V gene data show CDR1 as MGHDK and CDR2 as SYGVNS. The CDR3 extends over 14 amino acids. V was trimmed by 7 bases and J by 6 bases, leaving 16 bases between them. In DNA form, the CDR3 reads TGTGCCAGCAACGCACAGGGTGAAGTCAATGAGCAGTTCTTC. It is translated as CASNAQGEVNEQFF.

The CDR3 coding sequence is TGTGCCATCAGTGCTGAAGGGAGCGTTGGCTACACCTTC. Its translation is CAISAEGSVGYTF. The chain carries TRBV10-3 and TRBJ1-2, with D unclear. The CDR3 spans 13 residues. V lost 4 bases and J lost 7, with 13 bases in between. Germline-derived CDR1 and CDR2 are ENHRY and SYGVKD.

V usage is TRBV4-2 and J usage is TRBJ2-3; 10 nucleotides agree with TRBD2. Trimming removed 0 bases from V and 5 bases from J; junction bases left unmatched: 8. The CDR3 length is 17 residues. The germline CDR1 and CDR2 sequences are LGHNA and YNFKEQ. The CDR3 reads CASSQEGLAVGGDTQYF. DNA of the CDR3: TGTGCCAGCAGCCAAGAAGGACTAGCGGTGGGGGGAGATACGCAGTATTTT.

The chain uses TRBV13 and TRBJ2-2; D gene ambiguous. This CDR3 contains 11 residues. V lost 9 bases to trimming and J lost 6 bases, with 8 bases between them. Germline lookup yields CDR1 PRHDT and CDR2 FYEKMQ (reference sequence). CDR3 sequence: CASGVSGELFF. CDR3 coding DNA: TGTGCCAGTGGAGTGTCCGGGGAGCTGTTTTTT.

The chain joins TRBV6-1 to TRBJ2-3, with TRBD2 as a possible D gene (7 bases). With 4 bases removed from V and 0 bases from J, the gap between germline ends came to 11 bases. Germline-derived CDR1 and CDR2 are MNHNS and SASEGT. This CDR3 spans 15 amino acids. The CDR3 protein is CASSAQGGSTDTQYF. The DNA of the CDR3 is TGTGCCAGCAGTGCACAGGGAGGGAGCACAGATACGCAGTATTTT.

This chain connects TRBV6-5 to TRBJ1-2; D is possibly TRBD1 (5 bases). Deletions cut 0 bases from V and 4 bases from J, with 12 bases between. CDR3 size: 15 residues. In germline, CDR1 is MNHEY, CDR2 SVGAGI. CDR3 coding DNA: TGTGCCAGCAGTTACTCGAATCAGGGTGGCTATGGCTACACCTTC. As protein: CASSYSNQGGYGYTF.

This chain connects TRBV5-1 to TRBJ1-2; 10 bases match TRBD1. After removal of 4 bases from V and 5 bases from J, the junction contained 8 bases not matched to a gene. The length of the CDR3 is 15 residues. Germline loops: CDR1 SGHRS, CDR2 YFSETQ. CDR3 sequence (DNA): TGCGCCAGCAGCGCGGGGGACAGGGGCGAGTATGGCTACACCTTC. It yields the protein CASSAGDRGEYGYTF.

The chain joins TRBV28 to TRBJ1-2; 9 nucleotides agree with TRBD1. The ends lost 5 bases at V and 7 bases at J; junction bases unmatched: 8. In germline, CDR1 is MDHEN, CDR2 SYDVKM. This CDR3 has 14 residues. As DNA, the CDR3 is TGTGCCAGCAGTCTTTACCGACAGGGGGGTGGCTACACCTTC. Amino acids: CASSLYRQGGGYTF.